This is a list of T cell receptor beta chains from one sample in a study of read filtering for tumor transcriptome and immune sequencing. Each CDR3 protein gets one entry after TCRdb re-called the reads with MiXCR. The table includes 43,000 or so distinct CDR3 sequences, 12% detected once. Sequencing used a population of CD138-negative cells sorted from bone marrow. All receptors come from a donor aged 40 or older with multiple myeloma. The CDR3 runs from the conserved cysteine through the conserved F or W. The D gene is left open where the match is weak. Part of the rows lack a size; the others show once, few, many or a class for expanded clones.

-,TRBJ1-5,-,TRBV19,TGTGCCAGTAGTATAGGTCCACATGTGGCCCAGCATTTT,CASSIGPHVAQHF
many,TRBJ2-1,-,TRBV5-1,TGCGCCAGCAGCCCTACTCACCTGACCGGTAATGAGCAGTTCTTC,CASSPTHLTGNEQFF
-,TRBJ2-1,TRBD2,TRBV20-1,TGCGGTGCTCACCTCAGCGGGAGGGTGAATGAGCAGTTCTTC,CGAHLSGRVNEQFF
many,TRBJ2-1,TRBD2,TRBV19,TGTGCCAGTAGCCTCGCGGGAGGGCTTCCTGAGCAGTTCTTC,CASSLAGGLPEQFF
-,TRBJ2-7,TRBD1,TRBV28,TGTGTCAGCAGAATGAGGGCAGGGGGCCTCTACGAGCAGTACTTC,CVSRMRAGGLYEQYF
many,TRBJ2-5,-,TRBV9,TGTGCCAGCAGCGTCCCAGCGGGTGGAGGCTATCAAGAGACCCAGTACTTC,CASSVPAGGGYQETQYF
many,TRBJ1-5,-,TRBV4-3,TGCGCCAGCAGCCAAGAAATCCCGGGACGGAGCAATCAGCCCCAGCATTTT,CASSQEIPGRSNQPQHF
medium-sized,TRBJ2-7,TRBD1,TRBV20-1,TGCAGTGCTAGAGATCGCCTCGGGACAGTGCGCGGCTACGAGCAGTACTTC,CSARDRLGTVRGYEQYF
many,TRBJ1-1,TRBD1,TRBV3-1,TGTGCCAGCAGCCGGACAGGGGCTGAAGCTTTCTTC,CASSRTGAEAFF
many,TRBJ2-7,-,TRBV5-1,TGCGCCAGCAGTCCGGAGGGGTTCTACGAGCAGTACTTC,CASSPEGFYEQYF
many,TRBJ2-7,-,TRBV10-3,TGTGCCATCAGTGATCCCTGGACAGTGGACTTCGGCGAGCAGTACTTC,CAISDPWTVDFGEQYF
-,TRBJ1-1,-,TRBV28,TGTGCCGCCTCAGGGACTAGGAACACTGAAGCTTTCTTT,CAASGTRNTEAFF
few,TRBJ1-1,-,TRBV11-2,TGTGCCAGCAGCTTCCCCGTGGGGGCCGGGGAAGCTTTCTTT,CASSFPVGAGEAFF
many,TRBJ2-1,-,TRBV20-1,TGCAGTGCTAGATCTGACAAGGAGCAGTTCTTC,CSARSDKEQFF
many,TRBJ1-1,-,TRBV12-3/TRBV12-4,TGTGCCAGCAGTTTACATACAGAGAACACTGAAGCTTTCTTT,CASSLHTENTEAFF
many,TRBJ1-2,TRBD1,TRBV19,TGTGCCAGTAGTATACGGAGGGGGCAATATGGCTACACCTTC,CASSIRRGQYGYTF
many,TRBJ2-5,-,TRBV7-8,TGTGCCAGCAGCTCCCGAAGGGAGACCCAGTACTTC,CASSSRRETQYF
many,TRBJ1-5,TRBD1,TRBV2,TGTGCCAGCAGGTACGGGACAGACAATCAGCCCCAGCATTTT,CASRYGTDNQPQHF
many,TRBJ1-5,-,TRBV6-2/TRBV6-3,TGTGCCAGCCGGGACTCAAATCAGCCCCAGCATTTT,CASRDSNQPQHF
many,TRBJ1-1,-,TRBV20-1,TGCAGTGCCCCGGGTGGGGTTAACACTGAAGCTTTCTTT,CSAPGGVNTEAFF
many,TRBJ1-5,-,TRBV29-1,TGCAGCGTCGCGGAGGGTTTTATTGGCAATCAGCCCCAGCATTTT,CSVAEGFIGNQPQHF
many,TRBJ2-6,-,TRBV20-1,TGCAGTGCTAGTCTGAGGGGGGGCTCCGGGGCCAACGTCCTGACTTTC,CSASLRGGSGANVLTF
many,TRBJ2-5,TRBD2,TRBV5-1,TGCGCCAGCAGCTCGACTAGCGGGACAGAGACCCAGTACTTC,CASSSTSGTETQYF
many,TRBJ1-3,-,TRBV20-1,TGCAGTGCTAAAGAGGCGATCTCTGGAAACACCATATATTTT,CSAKEAISGNTIYF
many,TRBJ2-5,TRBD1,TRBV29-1,TGCAGCGTTGATTCAGGGGGCGTGGAGACCCAGTACTTC,CSVDSGGVETQYF
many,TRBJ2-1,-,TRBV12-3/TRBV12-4,TGTGCCAGCAGTTCCCGAGCGTTTGAGCAGTTCTTC,CASSSRAFEQFF
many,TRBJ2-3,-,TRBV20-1,TGCAGTGCTGCTCGCAGGGATGTCAACACAGATACGCAGTATTTT,CSAARRDVNTDTQYF
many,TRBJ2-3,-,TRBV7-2,TGTGCCAGCAGCTTAGTGATTCGCACCACAGATACGCAGTATTTT,CASSLVIRTTDTQYF